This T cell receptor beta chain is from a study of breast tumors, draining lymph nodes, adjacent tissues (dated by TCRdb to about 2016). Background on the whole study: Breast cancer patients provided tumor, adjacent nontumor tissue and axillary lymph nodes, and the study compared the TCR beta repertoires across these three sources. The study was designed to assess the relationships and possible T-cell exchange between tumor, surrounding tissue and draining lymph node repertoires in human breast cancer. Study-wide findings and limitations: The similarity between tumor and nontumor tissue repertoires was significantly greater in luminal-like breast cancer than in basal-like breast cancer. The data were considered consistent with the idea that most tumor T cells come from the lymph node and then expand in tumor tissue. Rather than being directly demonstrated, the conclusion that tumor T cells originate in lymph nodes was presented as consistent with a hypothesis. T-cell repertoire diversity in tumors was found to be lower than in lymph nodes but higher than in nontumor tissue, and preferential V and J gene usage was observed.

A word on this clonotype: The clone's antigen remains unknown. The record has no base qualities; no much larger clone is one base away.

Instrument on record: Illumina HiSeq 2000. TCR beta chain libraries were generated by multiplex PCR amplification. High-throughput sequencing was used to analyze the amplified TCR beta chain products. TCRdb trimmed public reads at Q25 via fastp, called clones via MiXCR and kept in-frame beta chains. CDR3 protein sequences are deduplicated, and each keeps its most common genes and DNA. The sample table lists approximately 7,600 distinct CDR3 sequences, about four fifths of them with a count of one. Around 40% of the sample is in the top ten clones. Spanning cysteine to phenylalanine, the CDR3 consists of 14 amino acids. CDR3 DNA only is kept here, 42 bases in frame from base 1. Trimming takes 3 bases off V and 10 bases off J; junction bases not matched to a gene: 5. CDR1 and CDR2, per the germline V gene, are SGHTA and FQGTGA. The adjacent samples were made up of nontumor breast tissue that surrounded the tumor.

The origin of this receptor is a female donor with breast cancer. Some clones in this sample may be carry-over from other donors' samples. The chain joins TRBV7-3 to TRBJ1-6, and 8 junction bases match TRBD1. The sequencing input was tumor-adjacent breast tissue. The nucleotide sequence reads TGTGCCAGCAGCTTGGACAGGGTCGGGTCACCCCTCCACTTT. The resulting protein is CASSLDRVGSPLHF.